The entry below describes one T cell receptor (beta chain). The antigen remains unidentified. The data derive from a study of radiotherapy plus CTLA-4 blockade in lung cancer. Broader study findings: Interferon-beta, together with early blood T cell clone dynamics, reportedly best predicted response.

Trimming cost V 7 bases and J 4 bases, with 16 bases left between them. Per the germline V gene, CDR1 is MNHEY and CDR2 is SVGAGI. The CDR3 sequence is 14 residues long. The protocol was immunoSEQ multiplex PCR, while the TCRdb copy is restricted to in-frame clones and leaves out a portion. Here the sample spans approximately 99,000 clones, almost 90% being singletons. This clonotype was obtained from a human donor with non-small cell lung cancer that progressed on radiotherapy plus ipilimumab. The starting material was peripheral blood, obtained from a patient treated with radiotherapy plus ipilimumab. The J gene is TRBJ1-2, the V gene TRBV6-5; a possible D gene is TRBD1 (5 bases). CDR3 sequence: CASTEGGEIYGYTF. CDR3 bases: TGTGCCAGCACCGAAGGAGGGGAGATCTATGGCTACACCTTC.